This record concerns one TCR beta chain sequence. This clonotype has a count of ten or more. There is no known antigen for this receptor. Per-base qualities were not stored, and no clone one base away is much larger. V loses 6 bases at its end and J loses 1 base; junction bases beyond the gene matches: 11. The CDR3 contains 16 residues, cysteine and phenylalanine counted. Left in the record is the CDR3 DNA by itself, 48 bases read in frame from the first base. For repertoire sequencing, TCR beta CDR3 regions were amplified from RNA transcripts. HTBI primers and the Qiagen OneStep RT-PCR kit were used in a first-round RT-PCR, which was followed by a second-round multiplex PCR, size selection and purification. The libraries underwent paired-end sequencing with 100 bp reads on an Illumina HiSeq2000. From the authors' description of their analysis: SOAPnuke was used for read processing, and reads with adapters, uncalled bases, a mean Phred below 15, or no exact constant-primer or identifier match were discarded. High-quality paired reads were merged with COPE v1.2.5. Each unique nucleotide sequence was defined as a clonotype, and clonotypes were aligned to IMGT TRB V, D and J references with MiTCR v1.1. The analysis was limited to V-J combinations with a frequency above 0.0001, which together covered approximately 99% of repertoires. A TCR clonal expansion and chaos score per V-J combination was defined as the ratio of F50 clonal expansion to chaos observed in the TCRdist matrix. Features were reduced by Welch's t-statistics and random forest to approximately 13 V-J combinations, which fed a naive Bayes classifier. The Morisita-Horn index was used to measure how similar the thyroid and blood repertoires were. TCRdb ran its own pipeline on the public reads, namely fastp trimming at Q25 and MiXCR clone calling, and kept in-frame beta chains. Rows with a matching CDR3 protein are joined into one entry that keeps the most common DNA and genes. These V and J calls rely on TCRdb rather than the paper's analysis. The sample yields about 400,000 distinct CDR3 sequences; roughly 15% were counted once. The ten largest clonotypes hold 7% of the sample.

These data belong to a study of Graves' ophthalmopathy and Graves' hyperthyroidism (dated by TCRdb to 2017 to 2018). Notes on the research overall: Peripheral blood was collected at initial diagnosis, prior to any treatment. In several hyperthyroidism patients, the T-cell repertoires found in thyroid tissue were compared with those found in blood. An independent validation cohort was composed of 18 to 20 hyperthyroidism patients and approximately 15 patients who later progressed from hyperthyroidism to ophthalmopathy. The approximately 90 discovery patients were divided at random into training and test sets in a 7:3 ratio. In total, 135 blood samples were TCR-sequenced: 40 to 45 ophthalmopathy, some 72 hyperthyroidism and some 17 hyperthyroidism-to-ophthalmopathy patients. After sampling, hyperthyroidism patients received methimazole starting at 30 mg daily, and ophthalmopathy patients received high-dose intravenous methylprednisolone. To explore V-J signatures distinguishing ophthalmopathy from hyperthyroidism, a discovery set of 100 patients (roughly 44 ophthalmopathy, over 55 stable hyperthyroidism) was enrolled. To tell Graves' ophthalmopathy apart from Graves' hyperthyroidism, and to predict which patients would progress to ophthalmopathy, the study relied on TCR beta repertoire signatures. Study-wide findings and limitations: No statistical method was used to predetermine the sample size, and group allocation was not hidden from the investigators. Most expanded thyroid clonotypes with frequency above 0.001 were also detected in blood, suggesting blood repertoires may reflect the thyroid immune response. In cross-validation, the 13-signature model distinguished ophthalmopathy from stable hyperthyroidism with nearly 90% sensitivity and 81% to 82% specificity, while in the test set the corresponding values were around 79% and 71%. In validation, the model predicted ophthalmopathy progression with over 60% sensitivity and around 72% specificity; 12 predicted patients were CT-confirmed with GO in a median of around 6 months.

Stable hyperthyroidism was defined as no progression to ophthalmopathy within 18 months of follow-up. Hyperthyroidism patients were newly diagnosed, were aged 18 to 65 years, and had a disease duration under 2 months. Patients were excluded if they had other autoimmune diseases, uncontrolled infections, pregnancy or lactation. Clinical symptoms, serum thyroxine, TRAb, thyroid ultrasound and orbital computed tomography were used for diagnosis. Ficoll-Paque density gradient centrifugation was used to isolate PBMCs from about 9 ml of fresh peripheral blood. Total RNA was extracted using Trizol reagent, and RNA quality was checked on an Agilent 2100 Bioanalyzer.

The rearranged chain carries TRBV12-3 or TRBV12-4 and TRBJ1-1; 7 nucleotides in the junction match TRBD1. Sequenced material: peripheral blood. The sequence derives from a woman between 18 and 29 years old with stable Graves' hyperthyroidism. Donor details come from another sample of the same person, matched by shared clones. Here the CDR3 is given as CASSLGRGRGNTEAFF. The DNA sequence is as follows: TGTGCCAGCAGCCTCGGGAGGGGGCGCGGGAACACTGAAGCTTTCTTT.